The rows below give T cell receptor beta chains drawn from one sample of a study of T cell responses to AZD1222 COVID-19 vaccine. Clones were sequenced by immunoSEQ multiplex PCR, and TCRdb holds only the in-frame ones, with some missing. Seen here are about 150,000 clones, 90% to 95% observed once, and the top ten hold approximately 9%. The sample consisted of peripheral blood, taken on day 0 of AZD1222 vaccination. These receptors came from an adult in good health. CDR3s include the opening cysteine and the closing phenylalanine or tryptophan. D genes are given only for firm matches. Some rows mark clone size as missing; the rest say once, few, many or name a class of expanded clone.

>NA|TRBJ1-4|14|TRBV27|once
TGTGCCAGCAGCGCACTAGGGGATAATGAAAAACTGTTTTTT
CASSALGDNEKLFF
>TRBD2|TRBJ2-3|15|TRBV2|NA
TGTGCCAGCAGACCGGGACTAGCGGGGTTGGCGACGCAGTATTTT
CASRPGLAGLATQYF
>TRBD2|TRBJ2-3|14|TRBV30|NA
TGTGCCTGGAGTGTCGGGGGGTCCACAGATACGCAGTATTTT
CAWSVGGSTDTQYF
>NA|TRBJ1-4|14|TRBV5-5|NA
TGTGCCAGCAAGGGCGGTCCCGCTAATGAAAAACTGTTTTTT
CASKGGPANEKLFF
>TRBD2|TRBJ2-1|18|TRBV5-5|NA
TGTGCCAGCCCCGGGACTAGCGGGGGTACTAGCTCCTACAATGAGCAGTTCTTC
CASPGTSGGTSSYNEQFF
>TRBD1|TRBJ2-7|13|TRBV2|NA
TGTGCCAGCAGAGGGGGCTTACACTACGAGCAGTACTTC
CASRGGLHYEQYF
>TRBD1|TRBJ1-2|15|TRBV2|NA
TGTGCCAGCAGCTACAGGGGGCGAGCTAACTATGGCTACACCTTC
CASSYRGRANYGYTF
>TRBD1|TRBJ1-1|13|TRBV6-5|NA
TGTGCCAGCAGGAAGACAGGGGACACTGAAGCTTTCTTT
CASRKTGDTEAFF
>NA|TRBJ2-7|14|TRBV6-5|NA
TGTGCCAGCAGCCCGCCCCCAGGGGCGGGCGAGCAGTACTTC
CASSPPPGAGEQYF
>TRBD1|TRBJ2-7|16|TRBV6-2/TRBV6-3|NA
TGTGCCAGCAGCGACGGGCAGGGGGCCATCTCCTACGAGCAGTACTTC
CASSDGQGAISYEQYF
>NA|TRBJ1-4|16|TRBV9|NA
TGTGCCAGCAGCGCCCGCGGGGGTGCTTTTAATGAAAAACTGTTTTTT
CASSARGGAFNEKLFF
>NA|TRBJ1-3|13|TRBV6-6|once
TGTGCCAGCGGTACGGACCCTGGAAACACCATATATTTT
CASGTDPGNTIYF
>TRBD1|TRBJ2-1|16|TRBV11-1|once
TGTGCCAGCAGCTTAGCCGGACAGGGGTGGTACAATGAGCAGTTCTTC
CASSLAGQGWYNEQFF
>TRBD1|TRBJ1-6|15|TRBV5-1|once
TGCGCCAGCAGCTTCAAGACAGGGTTTAATTCACCCCTCCACTTT
CASSFKTGFNSPLHF
>NA|TRBJ1-4|13|TRBV2|NA
TGTGCCACCCGGCGTGGAGTGAATGAAAAACTGTTTTTT
CATRRGVNEKLFF
>NA|TRBJ2-1|14|TRBV6-2/TRBV6-3|NA
TGTGCCAGCAGTTATCAGAGTAGGGAAGGTGAGCAGTTCTTC
CASSYQSREGEQFF
>TRBD2|TRBJ2-2|16|TRBV6-1|NA
TGTGCCAGCAGTGATAGCGGGGAACCGAACACCGGGGAGCTGTTTTTT
CASSDSGEPNTGELFF
>TRBD2|TRBJ2-3|17|TRBV9|once
TGTGCCAGCAGCGTAGAGAATAGCGGGGGGGCAGTAGATACGCAGTATTTT
CASSVENSGGAVDTQYF
>TRBD1|TRBJ1-1|12|TRBV29-1|many
TGCAGCGTAATCCCACAGGGGGCTGGGGCTTTCTTT
CSVIPQGAGAFF
>NA|TRBJ1-1|14|TRBV10-3|NA
TGTGCCGTTCGCCGTGAGCAGCGGAACACTGAAGCTTTCTTT
CAVRREQRNTEAFF
>NA|TRBJ2-5|14|TRBV4-1|once
TGCGCCAGCAGCCAAGTGCTGGGGGGAGAGACCCAGTACTTC
CASSQVLGGETQYF
>NA|TRBJ1-6|16|TRBV19|once
TGTGCCAGTAGTACTACAGGGAGCTCCTATAATTCACCCCTCCACTTT
CASSTTGSSYNSPLHF
>NA|TRBJ2-4|13|TRBV5-6|once
TGTGCCAGCAGCTTAGACTTGGGACGGATTCAGTACTTC
CASSLDLGRIQYF
>NA|TRBJ2-1|15|TRBV11-2|NA
TGTGCCAGCAGCTTAGAACTTAACCGTATCAATGAGCAGTTCTTC
CASSLELNRINEQFF
>TRBD1|TRBJ1-2|14|TRBV5-5|NA
TGTGCCAGCAGCTTGGGACAGGGGGGTTATGGCTACACCTTC
CASSLGQGGYGYTF
>NA|TRBJ2-1|10|TRBV28|NA
TGTGCCAGCAGTGGAAATGAGCAGTTCTTC
CASSGNEQFF
>NA|TRBJ1-2|15|TRBV30|NA
TGTGCCTGGACCCGGGGGGCGGGGGCGAGGTATGGCTACACCTTC
CAWTRGAGARYGYTF
>NA|TRBJ1-6|13|TRBV6-5|NA
TGTGCCAGCAGTTACGGTCGGGGGAGGTCCCTCCACTTT
CASSYGRGRSLHF
>NA|TRBJ2-7|12|TRBV7-2|once
TGTGCCAGCAGCGTACAGGGATCGGAGCAGTACTTC
CASSVQGSEQYF
>NA|TRBJ1-1|13|TRBV5-6|NA
TGTGCCAGCAAACCACAGGGCAACACTGAAGCTTTCTTT
CASKPQGNTEAFF
>TRBD1|TRBJ1-2|16|TRBV18|NA
TGTGCCAGCTCATCTTCCGGGACAGGGCAACACTATGGCTACACCTTC
CASSSSGTGQHYGYTF
>NA|TRBJ1-5|13|TRBV25-1|NA
TGTGCCAGCAGTGGAGTCGGGGGGACGACCCAGCATTTT
CASSGVGGTTQHF
>NA|TRBJ2-1|13|TRBV6-5|NA
TGTGCCAGCAGTTTACAGGGAGTGGCTGAGCAGTTCTTC
CASSLQGVAEQFF
>NA|TRBJ1-5|14|TRBV10-3|NA
TGTGCCATCAGTGACAGGGAGTCATTAGGGCCCCAGCATTTT
CAISDRESLGPQHF
>NA|TRBJ2-2|13|TRBV13|once
TGTGCCAGCAGCTTTCTCCAGACCGGGGAGCTGTTTTTT
CASSFLQTGELFF
>NA|TRBJ1-1|11|TRBV12-3/TRBV12-4|NA
TGTGCCAGCAGCCTAATCGGTGAAGCTTTCTTT
CASSLIGEAFF
>NA|TRBJ1-5|13|TRBV7-2|once
TGTGCCAGCAGCCTAGGTCTGGATCAACCCCAGCATTTT
CASSLGLDQPQHF
>TRBD1|TRBJ1-5|15|TRBV7-2|NA
TGTGCCAGCAGCTTGGACAGGGGAGTCGGTCAGCCCCAGCATTTT
CASSLDRGVGQPQHF
>NA|TRBJ2-3|12|TRBV30|NA
TGTGCCGCCGAGGGCAGAGTGGGTACGCAGTATTTT
CAAEGRVGTQYF
>NA|TRBJ1-2|18|TRBV24-1|NA
TGTGCCACCAGTGATTCTAAGACTCCAGGGGCCCCCTTCTATGGCTACACCTTC
CATSDSKTPGAPFYGYTF